Reported below is one T cell receptor beta chain. Its antigen is unidentified. The deep-level immunoSEQ assay was used. As handled by the study authors: Filtering of immunoSEQ junctional sequences could not match full-length read filtering. Sequencing used immunoSEQ multiplex PCR; TCRdb keeps in-frame clones, though not all of them. Clone size and the V and J calls come from that table; the DNA yielded D and trimming. The data contain some 2,400,000 clones, about 94% of them singletons. The data are from a study of shared clonotypes between healthy human individuals. Study-level points and caveats: Rarefaction showed that sequencing of sorted subsets was incomplete (despite large depth).

Germline V gives CDR1 SGHRS, CDR2 YFSETQ. Deletions cut 3 bases from V and 1 base from J, with 4 bases between. This CDR3 is 12 amino acids long. In the CD4+ fraction, cells were divided into CD45RA+ naive and CD45RA-negative memory subsets. Source material: naive CD4+ T cells sorted from blood. Subset described: CD45RA+ positively selected. This clonotype was sampled from a man younger than 35 in good health. The chain couples TRBV5-1 to TRBJ1-2, with D uncertain. The CDR3 sequence: CASSYSNYGYTF. The CDR3 region has the DNA TGCGCCAGCAGCTACAGTAACTATGGCTACACCTTC.